These 11 T cell receptor beta chains share one sample of origin, sequenced in a study of OX40 agonist ivuxolimab in advanced cancers. The library was obtained by the immunoSEQ multiplex PCR assay. The immuneACCESS repertoire file appears here via TCRdb, limited to in-frame rearrangements. These files lack a portion of the clones; in checked studies, under half of the deficit traces to unresolved V genes, and the cause of the others is not known. This sample is represented by under 95,000 clones; about 90% of them were singletons. About 8.7% of the sample comes from the top ten. Sequences were derived from CD4+ or CD8+ T cells sorted from blood, sampled in a trial of the OX40 agonist ivuxolimab. The receptors derive from an adult with an advanced solid tumor such as melanoma, head and neck, liver or kidney cancer.

The J gene is TRBJ1-2, the V gene TRBV5-5, with 7 bases fitting TRBD1. The CDR3 loop spans 15 amino acids. Trimming cost V 4 bases and J 0 bases; bases outside gene matches: 6. Germline V CDR1 and CDR2: SGHKS, YYEKEE (reference sequence). The CDR3 is CASSLGTVANYGYTF. The CDR3 nucleotides are TGTGCCAGCAGCCTTGGGACAGTAGCTAACTATGGCTACACCTTC.

The genes are TRBV4-1 and TRBJ2-2; 13 positions match TRBD2. Looked up from germline, CDR1 is MGHRA and CDR2 is YSYEKL. J lost 5 bases, V lost 4 bases, and 13 bases had no gene match. CDR3 size: 19 residues. This CDR3 reads CASSPRSGLAGVRTGELFF. In DNA, the CDR3 is TGCGCCAGCAGCCCACGTAGCGGACTAGCGGGAGTTCGAACCGGGGAGCTGTTTTTT.

V and J are TRBV15 and TRBJ2-7; unclear D gene. The CDR3 is made up of 15 amino acids. The V end was cut by 0 bases, the J end by 0 bases, with 9 bases between. Germline-derived CDR1 and CDR2 are LNHNV and YYDKDF (reference sequence). The chain's CDR3 is CATSRDSAPSYEQYF. CDR3 DNA: TGTGCCACCAGCAGAGATTCGGCACCCTCCTACGAGCAGTACTTC.

V is TRBV6-1 and J is TRBJ1-3; TRBD1 is a possible D gene (6 bases). CDR3 length equals 14 residues. V gave up 6 bases and J gave up 2 bases, with 11 bases separating them. Germline V gene lookup returns CDR1 MNHNS and CDR2 SASEGT. The chain's CDR3 is CASRAQGTGNTIYF. The CDR3 DNA follows: TGTGCCAGCAGGGCACAGGGTACTGGAAACACCATATATTTT.

This rearrangement joins TRBV18 to TRBJ1-4, with 10 bases identical to TRBD1. There are 17 residues in the CDR3. The ends lost 3 bases at V and 1 base at J; junction bases unmatched: 5. Germline V gene sequence: CDR1 KGHSH, CDR2 LQKENI. CDR3 coding DNA: TGTGCCAGCTCACCCGGACAGGGGGTTATAACTAATGAAAAACTGTTTTTT. Translating it yields CASSPGQGVITNEKLFF.

This clone was recorded only once. Within the sample, other DNA sequences also encode this same CDR3. The CDR3 DNA follows: TGTGCCAGCAGCTTGGGACAGGGGGCCTACGAGCAGTACTTC. Translation gives CASSLGQGAYEQYF. V is TRBV27 and J is TRBJ2-7; 11 bases agree with TRBD1. V was pared by 6 bases and J by 2 bases, with 3 bases of the junction left unmatched. In germline, CDR1 is MNHEY, CDR2 SMNVEV (reference sequence). The length of the CDR3 is 14 residues.

The chain uses TRBV6-1 and TRBJ1-2; D perhaps matches TRBD1 (6 bases). The V gene lost 5 bases and the J gene lost 7 bases, with 20 bases spanning the gap. This CDR3 is 15 amino acids long. The germline V gene has CDR1 MNHNS and CDR2 SASEGT. This CDR3 reads CASSFRGPESGGYTF. In DNA form, the CDR3 reads TGTGCCAGCAGTTTCAGGGGCCCCGAAAGTGGTGGCTACACCTTC.

The chain combines TRBV4-1 with TRBJ1-2; D unclear. CDR3 length: 14 residues. Trimming removed 0 bases at V and 4 bases at J, with 9 bases between. The germline gives CDR1 MGHRA, CDR2 YSYEKL. CDR3 sequence reads: CASSQEVEAYGYTF. The CDR3 bases are TGCGCCAGCAGCCAAGAAGTCGAGGCCTATGGCTACACCTTC.

V is TRBV19 and J is TRBJ2-1; 12 nucleotides line up with TRBD2. With 8 bases clipped from V and 4 bases from J, the junction kept 15 bases outside the gene matches. Germline assignment: CDR1 LNHDA and CDR2 SQIVND (reference sequence). CDR3 length equals 18 residues. CDR3 protein: CASPRQTSGGLQYNEQFF. The CDR3 DNA follows: TGTGCCAGTCCCCGCCAGACTAGCGGGGGCCTTCAATACAATGAGCAGTTCTTC.

The CDR3 nucleotides are TGCAGTGCTAGTACCGGGACCCGGCAGTTCTTC. Residues: CSASTGTRQFF. The chain employs TRBV20-1 and TRBJ2-1, with D perhaps TRBD1 or TRBD2 (5 bases each). The CDR3 covers 11 residues. Germline values: CDR1 DFQATT, CDR2 SNEGSKA (reference sequence). Trimming left V 3 bases short and J 12 bases short, with 12 bases between.

This chain connects TRBV9 to TRBJ1-1; D might be TRBD1 (5 bases). CDR3 length equals 13 residues. Trimming removed 3 bases at V and 7 bases at J, with 13 bases between. CDR1 SGDLS and CDR2 YYNGEE come from the germline V gene. The CDR3: CASSDEGRNEAFF. The CDR3 coding sequence is TGTGCCAGCAGCGATGAGGGGCGTAATGAAGCTTTCTTT.